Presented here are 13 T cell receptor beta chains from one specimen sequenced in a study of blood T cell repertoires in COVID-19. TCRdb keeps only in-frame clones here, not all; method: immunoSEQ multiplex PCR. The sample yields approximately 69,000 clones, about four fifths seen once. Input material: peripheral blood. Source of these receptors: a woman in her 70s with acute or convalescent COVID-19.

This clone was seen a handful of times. This CDR3 reads CASSEYVTSPNSPLHF. The DNA of the CDR3 is TGTGCCAGCAGTGAATATGTGACATCTCCTAATTCACCCCTCCACTTT. The gene calls are TRBV25-1 and TRBJ1-6, with unresolved D. This CDR3 is 16 amino acids long. The ends were cut back, 0 bases at V and 6 bases at J, with 12 bases in the middle. The germline V gene encodes CDR1 MGHDK and CDR2 SYGVNS.

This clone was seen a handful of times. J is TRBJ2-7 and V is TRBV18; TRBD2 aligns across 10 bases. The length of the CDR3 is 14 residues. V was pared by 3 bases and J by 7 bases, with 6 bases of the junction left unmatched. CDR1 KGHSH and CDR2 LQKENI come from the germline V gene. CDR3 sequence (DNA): TGTGCCAGCTCACCTACTAGCGGGATTGGAGAGCAGTACTTC. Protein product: CASSPTSGIGEQYF.

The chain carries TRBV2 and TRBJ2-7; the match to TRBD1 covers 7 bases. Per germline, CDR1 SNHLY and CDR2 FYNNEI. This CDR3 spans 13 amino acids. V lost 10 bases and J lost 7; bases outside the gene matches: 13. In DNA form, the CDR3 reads TGTGCCACACAGGGGCAGACCTCCGATGAGCAGTACTTC. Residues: CATQGQTSDEQYF. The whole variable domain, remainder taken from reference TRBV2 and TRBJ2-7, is EPEVTQTPSHQVTQMGQEVILRCVPISNHLYFYWYRQILGQKVEFLVSFYNNEISEKSEIFDDQFSVERPDGSNFTLKIRSTKLEDSAMYFCATQGQTSDEQYFGPGTRLTVT.

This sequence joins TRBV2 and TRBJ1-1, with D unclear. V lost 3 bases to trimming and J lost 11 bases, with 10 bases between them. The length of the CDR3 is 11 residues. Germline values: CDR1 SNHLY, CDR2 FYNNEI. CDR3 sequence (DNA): TGTGCCAGCAGTGAGCCTCCGGTGGCTTTCTTT. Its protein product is CASSEPPVAFF.

CDR3 in amino acids: CASRLGPYEQYF. The CDR3 DNA reads as TGTGCCAGTCGACTAGGCCCCTACGAGCAGTACTTC. The gene calls are TRBV28 and TRBJ2-7; possibly TRBD2 for D (6 bases). Looked up from germline, CDR1 is MDHEN and CDR2 is SYDVKM. V dropped 9 bases and J dropped 2 bases, with 11 bases sitting between them. The CDR3 has 12 residues.

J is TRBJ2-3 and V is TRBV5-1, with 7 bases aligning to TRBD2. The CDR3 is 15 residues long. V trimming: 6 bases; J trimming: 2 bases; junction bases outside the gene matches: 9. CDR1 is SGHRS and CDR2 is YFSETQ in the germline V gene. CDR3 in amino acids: CASKEGGPLTDTQYF. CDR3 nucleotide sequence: TGCGCCAGCAAGGAGGGAGGGCCCCTCACAGATACGCAGTATTTT.

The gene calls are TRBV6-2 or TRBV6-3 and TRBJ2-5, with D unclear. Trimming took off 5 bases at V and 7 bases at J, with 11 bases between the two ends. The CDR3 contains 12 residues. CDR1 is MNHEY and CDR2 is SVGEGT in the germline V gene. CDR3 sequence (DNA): TGTGCCAGCAGTCAGGCCCCAGGGACCCAGTACTTC. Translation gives CASSQAPGTQYF.

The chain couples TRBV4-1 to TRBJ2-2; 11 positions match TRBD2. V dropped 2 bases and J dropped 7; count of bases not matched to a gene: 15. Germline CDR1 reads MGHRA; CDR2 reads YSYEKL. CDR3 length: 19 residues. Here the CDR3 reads CASSQPIGRLAGRHGELFF. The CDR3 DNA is TGCGCCAGCAGCCAACCGATCGGGAGACTAGCGGGACGTCACGGGGAGCTGTTTTTT.

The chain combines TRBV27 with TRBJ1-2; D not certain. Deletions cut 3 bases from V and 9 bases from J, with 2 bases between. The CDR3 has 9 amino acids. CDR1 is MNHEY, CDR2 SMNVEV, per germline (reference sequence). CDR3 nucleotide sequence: TGTGCCAGCAGTTTTAGCTACACCTTC. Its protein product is CASSFSYTF.

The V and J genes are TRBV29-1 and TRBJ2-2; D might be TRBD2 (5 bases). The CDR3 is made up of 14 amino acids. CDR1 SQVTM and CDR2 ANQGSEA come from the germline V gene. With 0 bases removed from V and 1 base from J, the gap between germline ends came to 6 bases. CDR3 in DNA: TGCAGCGTTGAAGATCGGGAGAACACCGGGGAGCTGTTTTTT. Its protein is CSVEDRENTGELFF.

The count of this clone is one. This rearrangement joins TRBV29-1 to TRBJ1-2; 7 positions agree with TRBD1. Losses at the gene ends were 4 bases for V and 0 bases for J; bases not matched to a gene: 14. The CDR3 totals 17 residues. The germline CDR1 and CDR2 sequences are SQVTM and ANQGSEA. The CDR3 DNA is TGCAGCGTTGGTGGGGCGGGACAGTTCCTAGCTAACTATGGCTACACCTTC. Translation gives CSVGGAGQFLANYGYTF.

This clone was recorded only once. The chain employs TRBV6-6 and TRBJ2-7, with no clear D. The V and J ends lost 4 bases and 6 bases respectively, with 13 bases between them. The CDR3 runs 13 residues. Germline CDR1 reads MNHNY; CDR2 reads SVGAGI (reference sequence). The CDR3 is CASSSPKATEQYF. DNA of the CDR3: TGTGCCAGCAGTTCCCCGAAAGCTACCGAGCAGTACTTC.

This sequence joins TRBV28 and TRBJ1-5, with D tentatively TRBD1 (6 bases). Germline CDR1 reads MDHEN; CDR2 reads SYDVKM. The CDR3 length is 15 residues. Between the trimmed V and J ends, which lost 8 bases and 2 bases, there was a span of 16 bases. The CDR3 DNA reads TGTGCCAGCTGGGGGGCTGGGGGGGGCAATCAGCCCCAGCATTTT. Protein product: CASWGAGGGNQPQHF.